These 5 T cell receptor beta chains share one sample of origin, sequenced in a study of glioma-infiltrating T cells after dendritic cell vaccination. Profiling relied on immunoSEQ multiplex PCR, and the TCRdb table lists in-frame clones only, not all of them. The sample holds approximately 84,000 clones, about nine tenths seen once. This sample comprised blood, obtained before dendritic cell vaccination. These TCRs come from a human donor with glioblastoma.

J is TRBJ2-1 and V is TRBV5-8; 11 bases agree with TRBD2. The CDR3 is 17 amino acids. With 2 bases clipped from V and 4 bases from J, the junction kept 8 bases outside the gene matches. In germline, CDR1 is SGHTS, CDR2 YDEGEE. The CDR3: CASSFYLTSGTYNEQFF. The CDR3 DNA is TGTGCCAGCAGCTTTTATTTGACTAGCGGGACATACAATGAGCAGTTCTTC. The full variable domain, rest sourced from reference TRBV5-8 and TRBJ2-1, is EAGVTQSPTHLIKTRGQQATLRCSPISGHTSVYWYQQALGLGLQFLLWYDEGEERNRGNFPPRFSGRQFPNYSSELNVNALELEDSALYLCASSFYLTSGTYNEQFFGPGTRLTVL.

The CDR3 protein is CASSSVKGMKPYEQYF. The CDR3 nucleotides read TGTGCCAGCAGCTCCGTGAAGGGGATGAAACCCTACGAGCAGTACTTC. This rearrangement joins TRBV7-9 to TRBJ2-7; tentative D call: TRBD1 (5 bases). This CDR3 contains 16 residues. Trimming left V 4 bases short and J 2 bases short, with 18 bases between. CDR1 and CDR2 from the germline V gene are SEHNR and FQNEAQ (reference sequence).

The gene calls are TRBV29-1 and TRBJ2-1; the match to TRBD2 covers 8 bases. V shed 3 bases, J shed 0 bases, and the junction held 13 bases outside the gene matches. This CDR3 region has 18 residues. Germline V gene sequence: CDR1 SQVTM, CDR2 ANQGSEA. The CDR3 DNA reads TGCAGCGTTGATTCCCCCGGGGGGCTAGCGGGCTCCTACAATGAGCAGTTCTTC. Protein: CSVDSPGGLAGSYNEQFF.

This rearrangement joins TRBV5-1 to TRBJ2-2; possibly TRBD1 for D (6 bases). V was shortened by 0 bases and J by 0 bases, with 12 bases between the two germline ends. The CDR3 sequence is 17 residues long. CDR1 and CDR2 from the germline V gene are SGHRS and YFSETQ. For the CDR3, the DNA is TGCGCCAGCAGCTTGGGGCACAGGGACGCGAACACCGGGGAGCTGTTTTTT. Amino acids: CASSLGHRDANTGELFF.

This clone was picked up a small number of times. This sequence joins TRBV2 and TRBJ2-7, with 9 bases lining up with TRBD1. Germline V lookup: CDR1 SNHLY, CDR2 FYNNEI. The CDR3 covers 14 residues. Germline trimming cut 10 bases from V and 0 bases from J; bases unmatched to any gene: 7. DNA for the CDR3: TGTGCCACCCAGACAGGGGGAGACTCCTACGAGCAGTACTTC. Protein sequence: CATQTGGDSYEQYF.